Listed below are T cell receptor beta chains from one sample, sequenced in a study of cytomegalovirus exposure and HLA in healthy donors. This table comes from immunoSEQ multiplex PCR, and its TCRdb copy is limited to in-frame clones, with some not included. This sample has over 250,000 clones, with approximately 70% found just once. The sequenced sample was PBMCs. Every receptor here comes from a female donor in good health and CMV-seronegative. CDR3s include the opening cysteine and the closing phenylalanine or tryptophan. A D gene is named only where the DNA matches it firmly. For some rows the clone size is stated as once, few or many, or as a class when expanded; others skip it.

j_call d_call clone_size v_call cdr3_aa cdr3_nt
TRBJ2-6 . . TRBV28 CASSRRTQSSGANVLTF TGTGCCAGCAGTCGCAGGACTCAGAGTTCTGGGGCCAACGTCCTGACTTTC
TRBJ1-2 . few TRBV5-8 CASSLKGHINYGYTF TGTGCCAGCAGCTTGAAGGGACATATCAACTATGGCTACACCTTC
TRBJ1-1 . . TRBV15 CATSRDLVSQAFF TGTGCCACCAGCAGAGATTTGGTCAGTCAAGCTTTCTTT
TRBJ1-6 TRBD1 . TRBV19 CASSIKQGSSPLHF TGTGCCAGTAGTATAAAACAGGGGAGTTCACCCCTCCACTTT
TRBJ2-1 . . TRBV6-1 CASSEALGRAGFGSYNEQFF TGTGCCAGCAGTGAAGCACTGGGCAGGGCCGGTTTTGGGTCCTACAATGAGCAGTTCTTC
TRBJ1-1 . once TRBV7-9 CSSSLGRTEAFF TGTTCCAGCAGCTTAGGTAGAACTGAAGCTTTCTTT
TRBJ2-7 TRBD2 . TRBV5-6 CASSLVWREGHEQYF TGTGCCAGCAGCTTGGTCTGGCGGGAGGGCCACGAGCAGTACTTC
TRBJ2-7 TRBD2 . TRBV11-3 CASSLPPGTSGRNEQYF TGTGCCAGCAGCTTACCCCCCGGGACTAGCGGGAGAAACGAGCAGTACTTC
TRBJ2-7 TRBD1 . TRBV27 CASSLGTAPSEQYF TGTGCCAGCAGTTTGGGGACAGCCCCCTCCGAGCAGTACTTC
TRBJ2-1 TRBD2 . TRBV30 CAWTSGGPGEQFF TGTGCCTGGACTTCGGGAGGGCCGGGTGAGCAGTTCTTC
TRBJ1-6 . . TRBV5-4 CASRRDPGGGSPLHF TGTGCCAGCAGAAGAGATCCGGGGGGAGGCTCACCCCTCCACTTT
TRBJ2-5 TRBD2 few TRBV5-6 CASSFGTSGQETQYF TGTGCCAGCAGCTTCGGGACTAGCGGGCAAGAGACCCAGTACTTC
TRBJ1-1 TRBD1 . TRBV7-9 CASSFNRGRSLEAFF TGTGCCAGCAGCTTTAACAGGGGGCGGTCCCTCGAAGCTTTCTTT
TRBJ2-1 TRBD2 . TRBV4-1 CASSQPGGYNEQFF TGCGCCAGCAGCCAACCGGGAGGGTACAATGAGCAGTTCTTC
TRBJ2-2 . . TRBV27 CASSGYRASLTGELFF TGTGCCAGCAGTGGGTACAGGGCGTCGTTGACCGGGGAGCTGTTTTTT
TRBJ2-3 TRBD2 . TRBV7-3 CASSSGLDTDTQYF TGTGCCAGCAGCTCGGGACTAGACACAGATACGCAGTATTTT
TRBJ2-3 . few TRBV7-5 CARSPPRGRVYTQYF TGTGCCAGAAGCCCTCCGCGCGGGAGAGTTTATACGCAGTATTTT
TRBJ2-1 . . TRBV7-3 CASSLGTSSYNEQFF TGTGCCAGCAGCTTAGGGACTTCAAGCTACAATGAGCAGTTCTTC
TRBJ1-5 TRBD1 few TRBV6-5 CASSPGQGSNQPQHF TGTGCCAGCAGTCCGGGACAGGGGAGCAATCAGCCCCAGCATTTT
TRBJ2-3 TRBD2 . TRBV2 CASRAAGGVTDTQYF TGTGCCAGCAGGGCTGCGGGAGGGGTGACAGATACGCAGTATTTT
TRBJ2-5 TRBD1 . TRBV5-1 CASSLGQGAGETQYF TGCGCCAGCAGCTTGGGACAGGGGGCAGGAGAGACCCAGTACTTC
TRBJ2-7 TRBD1 . TRBV4-2 CASSPGTGSYEQYF TGTGCCAGCAGCCCCGGGACAGGGTCCTACGAGCAGTACTTC
TRBJ1-1 . . TRBV11-2 CASSLEGRRLNTEAFF TGTGCCAGCAGCTTAGAGGGGAGGCGGTTGAACACTGAAGCTTTCTTT
TRBJ1-2 . . TRBV5-4 CASSLRGALYGYTF TGTGCCAGCAGCTTGCGGGGGGCCCTTTATGGCTACACCTTC
TRBJ1-2 . . TRBV9 CASSVDHRNYGYTF TGTGCCAGCAGCGTAGATCACAGAAACTATGGCTACACCTTC
TRBJ2-5 TRBD2 . TRBV9 CASSNYPGLAGETQYF TGTGCCAGCAGCAACTATCCGGGACTAGCGGGGGAGACCCAGTACTTC
TRBJ1-2 TRBD1 . TRBV6-1 CASSHSGTGGGYTF TGTGCCAGCAGTCACTCCGGGACAGGGGGTGGCTACACCTTC
TRBJ2-3 . . TRBV27 CASSLDWYQGDTQYF TGTGCCAGCAGCCTTGACTGGTACCAGGGGGATACGCAGTATTTT
TRBJ2-5 . . TRBV4-1 CASSQVLQETQYF TGCGCCAGCAGCCAAGTACTTCAAGAGACCCAGTACTTC
TRBJ2-1 TRBD2 once TRBV27 CASTFTPPLAGGVDEQFF TGTGCCAGCACCTTTACCCCCCCACTAGCGGGAGGTGTCGATGAGCAGTTCTTC
TRBJ2-1 TRBD2 . TRBV5-1 CASSFPSGRATYNEQFF TGCGCCAGCAGCTTTCCTAGCGGGAGGGCCACCTACAATGAGCAGTTCTTC
TRBJ1-2 . . TRBV6-1 CASRENGGAVYGYTF TGTGCCAGCAGAGAGAATGGGGGGGCGGTCTATGGCTACACCTTC
TRBJ1-2 . . TRBV5-6 CASSLVGDYGYTF TGTGCCAGCAGCTTGGTAGGGGACTATGGCTACACCTTC
TRBJ1-2 TRBD1 . TRBV6-5 CASSSDRGVGYTF TGTGCCAGCAGCTCGGACAGGGGAGTCGGCTACACCTTC
TRBJ2-5 . . TRBV28 CASSHQGAPWGRAQYF TGTGCCAGCAGTCATCAGGGGGCTCCCTGGGGGAGGGCCCAGTACTTC
TRBJ1-1 . few TRBV7-9 CSSSLAGQGAFF TGTTCCAGCAGCTTAGCAGGGCAGGGTGCTTTCTTT
TRBJ1-3 TRBD1 few TRBV28 CASSPPGQAGNTIYF TGTGCCAGCAGTCCACCTGGACAGGCAGGAAACACCATATATTTT
TRBJ2-1 . once TRBV7-9 CASSLDPSGLQFF TGTGCCAGCAGCTTAGATCCATCCGGTCTTCAGTTCTTC
TRBJ2-1 TRBD2 . TRBV28 CATHQYAGGSYNEQFF TGTGCCACCCACCAGTACGCGGGAGGGTCCTACAATGAGCAGTTCTTC
TRBJ1-2 TRBD1 . TRBV19 CASLTGESGYTF TGTGCCAGCTTGACAGGGGAGTCGGGCTACACCTTC
TRBJ1-2 . . TRBV30 CACEGAYGYTF TGTGCCTGCGAAGGGGCCTATGGCTACACCTTC
TRBJ1-5 . . TRBV7-9 CASSLGVTNQPQHF TGTGCCAGCAGCTTAGGAGTTACCAATCAGCCCCAGCATTTT
TRBJ1-4 TRBD1 . TRBV7-9 CASSTLDRDDEKLFF TGTGCCAGCAGCACACTAGACAGGGACGATGAAAAACTGTTTTTT
TRBJ1-2 TRBD1 . TRBV4-3 CASSQATGSNYGYTF TGCGCCAGCAGCCAGGCGACAGGGAGTAACTATGGCTACACCTTC
TRBJ2-1 . few TRBV7-9 CSSSFQRASNEQFF TGTTCCAGCAGCTTCCAGCGGGCTTCCAATGAGCAGTTCTTC
TRBJ2-7 TRBD1 few TRBV2 CASKRWQGASYEQYF TGTGCCAGCAAGCGGTGGCAGGGGGCCTCCTACGAGCAGTACTTC
TRBJ1-5 . . TRBV5-5 CASSLGPNSNQPQHF TGTGCCAGCAGCCTGGGGCCAAATAGCAATCAGCCCCAGCATTTT
TRBJ2-3 . . TRBV15 CATSRGTVTDTQYF TGTGCCACCAGCAGGGGGACTGTCACAGATACGCAGTATTTT
TRBJ2-1 TRBD2 . TRBV6-1 CASKFGTSGLTEQFF TGTGCCAGCAAGTTTGGGACTAGCGGTTTAACGGAGCAGTTCTTC
TRBJ2-7 TRBD2 . TRBV18 CASSPGGVPYEQYF TGTGCCAGCTCACCAGGGGGGGTCCCCTACGAGCAGTACTTC
TRBJ1-1 . . TRBV19 CASSQDRLNTEAFF TGTGCCAGTAGTCAGGACAGATTGAACACTGAAGCTTTCTTT
TRBJ1-2 TRBD1 . TRBV4-1 CASSQDRGQPNYGYTF TGCGCCAGCAGCCAAGATAGGGGGCAGCCTAACTATGGCTACACCTTC
TRBJ1-1 . . TRBV5-1 CASSLTVDTEAFF TGCGCCAGCAGCTTGACGGTGGACACTGAAGCTTTCTTT
TRBJ2-1 TRBD2 . TRBV19 CASSMEAGVVNEQFF TGTGCCAGTAGTATGGAAGCGGGAGTTGTCAATGAGCAGTTCTTC